The 12 T cell receptor beta chains listed next were all sequenced from one sample in a study of blood T cell repertoires in COVID-19. Produced via immunoSEQ multiplex PCR; TCRdb's table is partial and in-frame only. In the table there are more than 200,000 clones, nearly 90% of which are singletons. Sequencing input: peripheral blood. The receptors come from a man between 18 and 35 years old with active or convalescent COVID-19.

The V call is TRBV11-2, the J call TRBJ2-3; D is uncertain. Between the trimmed V and J ends, which lost 5 bases and 0 bases, there was a span of 24 bases. The CDR3 loop spans 19 amino acids. CDR1 and CDR2 (germline): SGHAT, FQNNGV. CDR3 in amino acids: CASSPSLGSFISSTDTQYF. Here the CDR3 DNA reads TGTGCCAGCAGCCCCTCTTTGGGCTCGTTTATCTCCAGCACAGATACGCAGTATTTT.

This clone was detected many times. The rearrangement uses TRBV4-3 and TRBJ2-7, with D maybe TRBD2 (5 bases). Trimming took off 0 bases at V and 3 bases at J, with 18 bases between the two ends. The germline gives CDR1 LGHNA, CDR2 YSLEER. This CDR3 is built from 17 residues. As DNA, the CDR3 is TGCGCCAGCAGCCAAGATTCGGTGATGGCGGCGGGCTACGAGCAGTACTTC. Translated, it gives CASSQDSVMAAGYEQYF.

This chain uses TRBV19 with TRBJ1-2, with a possible D match to TRBD1 (5 bases). CDR1 LNHDA and CDR2 SQIVND come from the germline V gene (reference sequence). V lost 8 bases and J 2 bases, leaving 12 bases between the germline ends. The CDR3 is 13 residues long. The CDR3 nucleotides are TGTGCCAGTTCGAGACAGCAGAACTATGGCTACACCTTC. Amino acids: CASSRQQNYGYTF.

This chain connects TRBV5-6 to TRBJ2-7; D uncertain. Trimming shortened V by 4 bases and J by 4 bases, and 12 bases separated the two germline ends. Germline CDR1 reads SGHDT; CDR2 reads YYEEEE. CDR3 length equals 13 residues. CDR3 in amino acids: CASSPVGRYEQYF. CDR3 nucleotides: TGTGCCAGCAGCCCGGTTGGGCGTTACGAGCAGTACTTC.

The chain employs TRBV28 and TRBJ1-6, with TRBD1 identical over 8 bases. Looked up from germline, CDR1 is MDHEN and CDR2 is SYDVKM. With V trimmed by 6 bases and J by 9 bases, 13 bases remained unmatched. This CDR3 comprises 16 residues. CDR3 loop: CASSLPGTGRISPLHF. CDR3 coding DNA: TGTGCCAGCAGCCTGCCCGGGACAGGACGGATTTCACCCCTCCACTTT.

The chain combines TRBV30 with TRBJ2-7; D not certain. Per the germline V gene, CDR1 is GTSNPN and CDR2 is SVGIG (reference sequence). V was trimmed by 0 bases and J by 6 bases, leaving 6 bases between them. The CDR3 totals 11 residues. In DNA form, the CDR3 reads TGTGCCTGGAGTGTTCAAGCCGAGCAGTACTTC. Its translation: CAWSVQAEQYF. The complete variable domain, with remaining parts taken from reference TRBV30 and TRBJ2-7, reads SQTIHQWPATLVQPVGSPLSLECTVEGTSNPNLYWYRQAAGRGLQLLFYSVGIGQISSEVPQNLSASRPQDRQFILSSKKLLLSDSGFYLCAWSVQAEQYFGPGTRLTVT.

The rearrangement joins TRBV2 to TRBJ2-1, with 8 bases that match TRBD2. V lost 2 bases and J lost 4; bases outside the gene matches: 4. The CDR3 consists of 15 residues. CDR1 is SNHLY, CDR2 FYNNEI, per germline. CDR3 protein: CASSEFGGGYNEQFF. Here the CDR3 DNA reads TGTGCCAGCAGTGAATTTGGCGGGGGGTACAATGAGCAGTTCTTC.

The V gene is TRBV3-1 (or the pseudogene TRBV3-2), the J gene TRBJ2-1, with a weak D call TRBD2 (6 bases). The CDR3 is made up of 15 amino acids. CDR1 and CDR2 from the germline V gene are LGHDT and YNNKEL (reference sequence). Trimming stripped 3 bases from V and 10 bases from J, with 19 bases between. CDR3 nucleotide sequence: TGTGCCAGCAGCCATGTACCCGACTTAGGAGGGGAGCAGTTCTTC. Encoded protein: CASSHVPDLGGEQFF.

This clone was detected only once. The V gene is TRBV5-6, the J gene TRBJ1-5, with TRBD1 as a possible D gene (5 bases). Germline V lookup: CDR1 SGHDT, CDR2 YYEEEE. The CDR3 has 15 amino acids. The V gene lost 4 bases and the J gene lost 0 bases, with 11 bases spanning the gap. This chain's CDR3 is CASSRQFYSNQPQHF. In DNA form, the CDR3 reads TGTGCCAGCAGCCGACAGTTCTATAGCAATCAGCCCCAGCATTTT.

The chain is built from TRBV18 and TRBJ2-1; perhaps TRBD2 as D (6 bases). Trimming cost V 3 bases and J 8 bases, with 11 bases left between them. The CDR3 totals 13 residues. The germline gives CDR1 KGHSH, CDR2 LQKENI. The CDR3 coding sequence is TGTGCCAGCTCACCTAGAGCGGGCTATGAGCAGTTCTTC. Its translation is CASSPRAGYEQFF.

This sequence joins TRBV7-2 and TRBJ2-6; D not certain. Looked up from germline, CDR1 is SGHTA and CDR2 is FQGNSA. The CDR3 has 15 residues. With 5 bases removed from V and 0 bases from J, the gap between germline ends came to 8 bases. CDR3 in DNA: TGTGCCAGCAGCAAGCAGGCCTCTGGGGCCAACGTCCTGACTTTC. This translates into CASSKQASGANVLTF.

The gene calls are TRBV19 and TRBJ2-3, with 8 nucleotides matching TRBD1. The CDR3 runs 14 residues. Trimming took 4 bases from V and 5 from J; bases not matched to a gene: 5. Germline lookup yields CDR1 LNHDA and CDR2 SQIVND (reference sequence). The CDR3, as DNA: TGTGCCAGTAGTACGCGGACAGGGCAAGATACGCAGTATTTT. It codes for CASSTRTGQDTQYF. Drawing the rest from reference TRBV19 and TRBJ2-3, the complete variable domain is DGGITQSPKYLFRKEGQNVTLSCEQNLNHDAMYWYRQDPGQGLRLIYYSQIVNDFQKGDIAEGYSVSREKKESFPLTVTSAQKNPTAFYLCASSTRTGQDTQYFGPGTRLTVL.